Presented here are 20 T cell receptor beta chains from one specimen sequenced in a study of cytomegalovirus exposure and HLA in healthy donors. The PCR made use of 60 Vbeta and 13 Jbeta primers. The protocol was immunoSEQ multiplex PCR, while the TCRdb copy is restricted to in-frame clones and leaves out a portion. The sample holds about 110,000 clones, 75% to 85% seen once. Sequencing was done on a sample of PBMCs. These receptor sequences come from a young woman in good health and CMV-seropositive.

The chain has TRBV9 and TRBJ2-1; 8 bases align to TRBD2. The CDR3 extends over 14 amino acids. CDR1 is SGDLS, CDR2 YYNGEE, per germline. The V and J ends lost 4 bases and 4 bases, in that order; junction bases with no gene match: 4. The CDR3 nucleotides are TGTGCCAGCAGCCATAGCGGGAATTACAATGAGCAGTTCTTC. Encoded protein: CASSHSGNYNEQFF.

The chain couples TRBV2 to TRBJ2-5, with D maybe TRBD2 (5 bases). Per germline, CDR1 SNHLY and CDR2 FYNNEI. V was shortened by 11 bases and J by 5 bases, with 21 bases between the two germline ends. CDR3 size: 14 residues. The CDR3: CAEAEAWGAETQYF. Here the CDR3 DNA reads TGTGCCGAGGCGGAGGCGTGGGGTGCGGAGACCCAGTACTTC.

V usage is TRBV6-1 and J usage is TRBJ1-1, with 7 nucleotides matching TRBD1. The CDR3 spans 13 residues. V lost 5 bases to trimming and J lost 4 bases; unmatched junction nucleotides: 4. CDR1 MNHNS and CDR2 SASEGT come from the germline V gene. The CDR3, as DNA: TGTGCCAGCAGTCCGCACAGGGGCACTGAAGCTTTCTTT. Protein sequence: CASSPHRGTEAFF.

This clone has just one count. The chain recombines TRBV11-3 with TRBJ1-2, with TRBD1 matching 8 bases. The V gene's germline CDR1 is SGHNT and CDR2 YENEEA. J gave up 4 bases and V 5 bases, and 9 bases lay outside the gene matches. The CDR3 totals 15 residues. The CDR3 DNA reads TGTGCCAGCAGCCGAACAGGGGGAAGCCCCTATGGCTACACCTTC. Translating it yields CASSRTGGSPYGYTF.

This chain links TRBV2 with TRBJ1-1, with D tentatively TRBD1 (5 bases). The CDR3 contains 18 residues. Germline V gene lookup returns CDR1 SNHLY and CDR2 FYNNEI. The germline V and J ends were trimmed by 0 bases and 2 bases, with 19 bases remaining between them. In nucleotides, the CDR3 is TGTGCCAGCAGTGAAGCTACGGGCACGTTGGGGACTAACACTGAAGCTTTCTTT. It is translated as CASSEATGTLGTNTEAFF.

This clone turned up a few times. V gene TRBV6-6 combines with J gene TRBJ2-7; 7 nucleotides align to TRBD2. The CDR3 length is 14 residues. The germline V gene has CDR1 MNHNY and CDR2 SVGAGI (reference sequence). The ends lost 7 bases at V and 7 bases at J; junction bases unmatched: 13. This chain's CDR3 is CASNRVAGLGEQYF. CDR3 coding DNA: TGTGCCAGCAATCGAGTAGCGGGTCTGGGGGAGCAGTACTTC.

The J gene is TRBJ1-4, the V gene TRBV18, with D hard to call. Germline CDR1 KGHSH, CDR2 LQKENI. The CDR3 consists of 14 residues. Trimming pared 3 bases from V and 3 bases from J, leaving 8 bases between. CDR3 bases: TGTGCCAGCTCACCCGCGGTATCTAATGAAAAACTGTTTTTT. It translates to CASSPAVSNEKLFF.

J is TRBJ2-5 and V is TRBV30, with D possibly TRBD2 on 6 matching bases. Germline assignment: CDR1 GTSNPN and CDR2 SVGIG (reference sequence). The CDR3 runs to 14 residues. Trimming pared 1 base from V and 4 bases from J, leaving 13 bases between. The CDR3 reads CAWSGGVFRETQYF. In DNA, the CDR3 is TGTGCCTGGAGTGGCGGGGTATTTCGAGAGACCCAGTACTTC.

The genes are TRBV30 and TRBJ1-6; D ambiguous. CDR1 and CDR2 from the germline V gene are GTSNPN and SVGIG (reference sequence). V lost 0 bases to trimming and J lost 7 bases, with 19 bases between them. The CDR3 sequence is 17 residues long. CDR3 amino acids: CAWSVRNPGARNSPLHF. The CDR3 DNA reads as TGTGCCTGGAGTGTACGAAATCCGGGAGCGAGGAATTCACCCCTCCACTTT. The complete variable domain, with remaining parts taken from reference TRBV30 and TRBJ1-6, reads SQTIHQWPATLVQPVGSPLSLECTVEGTSNPNLYWYRQAAGRGLQLLFYSVGIGQISSEVPQNLSASRPQDRQFILSSKKLLLSDSGFYLCAWSVRNPGARNSPLHFGNGTRLTVT.

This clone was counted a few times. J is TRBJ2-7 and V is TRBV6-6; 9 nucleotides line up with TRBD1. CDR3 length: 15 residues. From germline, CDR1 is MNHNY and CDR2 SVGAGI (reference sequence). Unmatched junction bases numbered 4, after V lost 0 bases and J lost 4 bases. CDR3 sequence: CASSYSPGQGYEQYF. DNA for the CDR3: TGTGCCAGCAGTTACTCGCCCGGACAGGGGTACGAGCAGTACTTC.

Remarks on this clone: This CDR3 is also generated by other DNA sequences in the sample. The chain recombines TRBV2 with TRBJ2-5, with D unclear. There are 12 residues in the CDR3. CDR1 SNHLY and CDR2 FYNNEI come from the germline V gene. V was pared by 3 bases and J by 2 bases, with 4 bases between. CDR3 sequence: CASSDLQETQYF. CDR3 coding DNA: TGTGCCAGCAGTGACCTGCAAGAGACCCAGTACTTC.

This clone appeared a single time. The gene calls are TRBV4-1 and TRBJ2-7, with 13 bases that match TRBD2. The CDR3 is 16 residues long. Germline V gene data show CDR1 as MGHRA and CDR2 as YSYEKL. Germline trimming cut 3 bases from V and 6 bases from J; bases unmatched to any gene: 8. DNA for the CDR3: TGCGCCAGCAGCCAGGTGACTAGCGGGAGGTCGAGCGAGCAGTACTTC. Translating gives CASSQVTSGRSSEQYF.

CDR3 protein: CASSPRIYRMRTNEKLFF. CDR3 in DNA: TGTGCCAGCTCACCACGTATATACAGGATGAGGACTAATGAAAAACTGTTTTTT. V and J are TRBV18 and TRBJ1-4; tentatively, D is TRBD1 (5 bases). This CDR3 has 18 residues. Germline values: CDR1 KGHSH, CDR2 LQKENI. Deletions cut 1 base from V and 2 bases from J, with 17 bases between.

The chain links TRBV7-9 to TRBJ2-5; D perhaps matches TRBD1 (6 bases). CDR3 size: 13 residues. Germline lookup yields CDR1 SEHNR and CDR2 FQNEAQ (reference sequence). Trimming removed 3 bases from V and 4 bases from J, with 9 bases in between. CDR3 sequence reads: CASSFIGGETQYF. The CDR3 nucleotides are TGTGCCAGCAGCTTCATAGGGGGAGAGACCCAGTACTTC. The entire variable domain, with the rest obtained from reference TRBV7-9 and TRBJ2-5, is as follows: DTGVSQNPRHKITKRGQNVTFRCDPISEHNRLYWYRQTLGQGPEFLTYFQNEAQLEKSRLLSDRFSAERPKGSFSTLEIQRTEQGDSAMYLCASSFIGGETQYFGPGTRLLVL.

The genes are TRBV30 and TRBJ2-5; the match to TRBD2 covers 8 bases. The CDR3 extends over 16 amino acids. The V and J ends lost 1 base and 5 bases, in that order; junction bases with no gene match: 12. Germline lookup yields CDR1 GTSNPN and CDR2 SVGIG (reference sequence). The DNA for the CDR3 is TGTGCCTGGAGTGCCGGGGCGGTAGCGGGGTTTGAGACCCAGTACTTC. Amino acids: CAWSAGAVAGFETQYF.

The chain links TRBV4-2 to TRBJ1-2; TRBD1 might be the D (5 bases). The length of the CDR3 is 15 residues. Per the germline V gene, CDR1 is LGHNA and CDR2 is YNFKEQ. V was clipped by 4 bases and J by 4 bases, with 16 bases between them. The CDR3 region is CASSPMTTGSYGYTF. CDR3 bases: TGTGCCAGCAGCCCGATGACAACAGGTTCCTATGGCTACACCTTC.

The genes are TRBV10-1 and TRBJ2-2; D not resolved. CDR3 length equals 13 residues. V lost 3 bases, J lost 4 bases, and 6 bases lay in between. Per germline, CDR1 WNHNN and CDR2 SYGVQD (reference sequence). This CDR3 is CASSEDSTGELFF. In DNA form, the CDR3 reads TGCGCCAGCAGTGAAGACTCCACCGGGGAGCTGTTTTTT.

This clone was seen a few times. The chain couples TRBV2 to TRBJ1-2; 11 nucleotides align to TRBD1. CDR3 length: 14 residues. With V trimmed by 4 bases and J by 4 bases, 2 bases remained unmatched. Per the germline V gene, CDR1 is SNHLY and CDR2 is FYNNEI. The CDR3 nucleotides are TGTGCCAGCAGTGGGGACAGGGGGACCTATGGCTACACCTTC. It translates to CASSGDRGTYGYTF.

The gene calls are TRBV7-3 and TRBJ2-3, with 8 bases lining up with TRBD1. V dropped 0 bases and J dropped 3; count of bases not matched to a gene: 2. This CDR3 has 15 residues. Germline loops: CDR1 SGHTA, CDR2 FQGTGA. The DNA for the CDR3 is TGTGCCAGCAGCTTAACGACAGGGGTGACAGATACGCAGTATTTT. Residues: CASSLTTGVTDTQYF.

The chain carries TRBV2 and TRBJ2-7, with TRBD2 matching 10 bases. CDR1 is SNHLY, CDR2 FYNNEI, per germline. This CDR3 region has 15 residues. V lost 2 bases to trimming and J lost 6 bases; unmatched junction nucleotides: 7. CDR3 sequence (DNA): TGTGCCAGCAGTGAATCCGGGACTAGCGTTCCCGAGCAGTACTTC. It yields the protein CASSESGTSVPEQYF.